One sample yielded the 7 T cell receptor beta chains listed below, sequenced in a study of blood T cell repertoires in COVID-19. Generated by immunoSEQ multiplex PCR, the TCRdb table keeps only in-frame clones and is missing some. Of about 100,000 clones in the sample, approximately 85% were seen once. The sequenced sample consisted of peripheral blood. The receptors here all came from a woman aged 60-75 years with acute or convalescent COVID-19.

This chain links TRBV27 with TRBJ2-7; 7 nucleotides align to TRBD1. The V and J ends lost 8 bases and 0 bases, in that order; junction bases with no gene match: 4. Germline CDR1 MNHEY, CDR2 SMNVEV (reference sequence). The CDR3 totals 13 residues. The CDR3 region has the DNA TGTGCCAGCGATCGGGACAGCTCCTACGAGCAGTACGTC. Its translation: CASDRDSSYEQYV.

The genes are TRBV28 and TRBJ1-3; D is unclear. The germline V gene encodes CDR1 MDHEN and CDR2 SYDVKM. Trimming stripped 4 bases from V and 2 bases from J, with 15 bases between. The CDR3 covers 16 residues. CDR3 loop: CASSSVLGYPGNTIYF. The CDR3 DNA is TGTGCCAGCAGTTCGGTTTTGGGCTACCCTGGAAACACCATATATTTT.

This rearrangement joins TRBV25-1 to TRBJ2-3; 16 nucleotides agree with TRBD2. The ends lost 6 bases at V and 4 bases at J; junction bases unmatched: 7. CDR1 is MGHDK, CDR2 SYGVNS, per germline. The length of the CDR3 is 17 residues. The CDR3, as DNA: TGTGCCAGCAGCTCGGGACTAGCGGGAGGGCACGCAGATACGCAGTATTTT. This translates into CASSSGLAGGHADTQYF.

The chain combines TRBV4-2 with TRBJ2-1, with 8 bases lining up with TRBD2. V trimming: 1 base; J trimming: 7 bases; junction bases outside the gene matches: 9. This CDR3 has 16 residues. CDR1 is LGHNA, CDR2 YNFKEQ, per germline. The CDR3 DNA reads as TGTGCCAGCAGCCAAGCGGGCGGGGGGCGGAAAAATGAGCAGTTCTTC. It is translated as CASSQAGGGRKNEQFF.

The chain links TRBV27 to TRBJ1-2; D perhaps matches TRBD1 (6 bases). Germline CDR1 MNHEY, CDR2 SMNVEV (reference sequence). Trimming removed 3 bases at V and 7 bases at J, with 12 bases between. The CDR3 loop spans 13 amino acids. The CDR3, as DNA: TGTGCCAGCAGTTTCGGGACAAAGACTGGCTACACCTTC. Its protein product is CASSFGTKTGYTF.

This clone appeared a single time. The rearrangement uses TRBV19 and TRBJ1-3; D not certain. V gave up 6 bases and J gave up 0 bases, with 6 bases separating them. The CDR3 has 13 amino acids. CDR1 and CDR2 (germline): LNHDA, SQIVND (reference sequence). The CDR3 here is CASRQSSGNTIYF. CDR3 nucleotide sequence: TGTGCCAGTAGACAGAGCTCTGGAAACACCATATATTTT. Complete variable domain (other parts from reference TRBV19 and TRBJ1-3): DGGITQSPKYLFRKEGQNVTLSCEQNLNHDAMYWYRQDPGQGLRLIYYSQIVNDFQKGDIAEGYSVSREKKESFPLTVTSAQKNPTAFYLCASRQSSGNTIYFGEGSWLTVV.

This clone was seen more than once but under ten times. J is TRBJ2-3 and V is TRBV5-8; D is unresolved. V lost 4 bases to trimming and J lost 0 bases, with 9 bases between them. Germline V gives CDR1 SGHTS, CDR2 YDEGEE. The CDR3 covers 14 residues. CDR3 sequence: CASSARGSTDTQYF. CDR3 coding DNA: TGTGCCAGCAGCGCTCGCGGCAGCACAGATACGCAGTATTTT.